The 3 T cell receptor beta chains given below trace back to one sample, sequenced in a study of OX40 agonist ivuxolimab in advanced cancers. Here immunoSEQ multiplex PCR was the method, and the copy in TCRdb shows in-frame clones only, minus some. The sample contains 60,000 to 70,000 clones, approximately 86% of which appear only once. The source material was CD4+ or CD8+ T cells sorted from blood, sampled in a trial of the OX40 agonist ivuxolimab. The receptors were gathered from an adult with an advanced solid tumor such as melanoma, head and neck, liver or kidney cancer.

The chain uses TRBV4-2 and TRBJ2-7; TRBD1 might be the D (7 bases). The V and J ends lost 2 bases and 2 bases respectively, with 10 bases between them. CDR3 length: 14 residues. Germline V gene lookup returns CDR1 LGHNA and CDR2 YNFKEQ. CDR3 coding DNA: TGTGCCAGCAGCCAAACAGGGGAGGCCTACGAGCAGTACTTC. Translating it yields CASSQTGEAYEQYF.

J is TRBJ2-4 and V is TRBV7-2; D not certain. V was trimmed by 5 bases and J by 1 base, leaving 9 bases between them. The CDR3 totals 14 residues. Looked up from germline, CDR1 is SGHTA and CDR2 is FQGNSA. This chain's CDR3 is CASSKPYAKNIQYF. The CDR3 DNA reads as TGTGCCAGCAGCAAACCGTACGCCAAAAACATTCAGTACTTC.

The chain employs TRBV7-2 and TRBJ1-5, with D hard to call. The CDR3 length is 15 residues. Between the trimmed V and J ends, which lost 1 base and 0 bases, there was a span of 7 bases. Germline CDR1 reads SGHTA; CDR2 reads FQGNSA. CDR3 residues: CASSLVGDSNQPQHF. Here the CDR3 DNA reads TGTGCCAGCAGCTTAGTTGGGGATAGCAATCAGCCCCAGCATTTT.